The entry below describes one T cell receptor beta chain. V lost 2 bases, J lost 6 bases, and 3 bases stayed unmatched. Per germline, CDR1 GTSNPN and CDR2 SVGIG (reference sequence). The CDR3 has 13 amino acids. This entry comes from a study of CD8 T cells in Susac syndrome. The authors reverse transcribed roughly 0.45 to 1 ug RNA with random hexamers. It was immunoSEQ multiplex PCR that amplified TCR beta CDR3 across 54 Vbeta and 13 Jbeta. TCRdb recomputed calls from the immunoSEQ multiplex PCR reads with MiXCR, one row per CDR3 protein. The data show 190,000 or so distinct CDR3 sequences, over 90% seen once.

The source is a human donor with multiple sclerosis. Sequencing input: CD4+ T cells from PBMCs. J is TRBJ1-5 and V is TRBV30; 8 bases match TRBD1. The CDR3, as DNA: TGTGCCTGGAGTTCAGGGGGCCGTCAGCCCCAGCATTTT. Protein product: CAWSSGGRQPQHF.